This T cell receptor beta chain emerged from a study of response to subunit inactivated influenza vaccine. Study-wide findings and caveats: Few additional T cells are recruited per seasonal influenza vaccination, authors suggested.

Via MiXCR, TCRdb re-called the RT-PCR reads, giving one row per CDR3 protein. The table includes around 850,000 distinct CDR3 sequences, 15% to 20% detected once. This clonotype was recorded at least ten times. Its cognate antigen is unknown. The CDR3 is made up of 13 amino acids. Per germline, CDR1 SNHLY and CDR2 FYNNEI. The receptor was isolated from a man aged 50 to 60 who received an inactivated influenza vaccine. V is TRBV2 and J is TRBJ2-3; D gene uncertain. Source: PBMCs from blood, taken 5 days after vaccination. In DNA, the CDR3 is TGTGCAGTAGAGACCTATAGCACAGATACGCAGTATTTT. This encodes CAVETYSTDTQYF.